Listed below are T cell receptor beta chains from one sample, sequenced in a study of shared T cell receptors in the human thymus. Sequenced by immunoSEQ multiplex PCR; TCRdb stores in-frame clones only, minus some. The sample includes hundreds of thousands of clones, more than 75% seen only once; the top ten take roughly 0.0089%. The sample also formed part of further work on human thymus T cells.

Source material: thymocytes. The receptor set was obtained from a boy younger than two with a congenital heart defect. Each CDR3 is given without its conserved first and last residue.

>TRBJ2-3|TRBV11-3
ASSSAGLAEGPSTDTQY
>TRBJ1-6|TRBV5-1
ASRLPSGGPNFNSPLH
>NA|TRBV4-1
ASSQDLAGGRGGEQY
>TRBJ1-5|TRBV28
ASRAYSDRGSNQPQH
>TRBJ1-4|TRBV4-1
ASSQLHRGTNEKLF
>TRBJ1-6|TRBV9
ASSAADRLNSPLH
>TRBJ2-1|TRBV7-9
ASSSRDRGYNEQF
>TRBJ1-5|TRBV2
ASSVQNGNQPQH
>TRBJ2-4|TRBV7-2
ASSLDPGEPFGKNIQY
>TRBJ1-2|TRBV4-2
ASSQDTQATNYGYT
>TRBJ2-7|TRBV2
ASSVGTAAYEQY
>TRBJ2-3|TRBV4-1
ASSLTPGGRTVKSTDTQY
>TRBJ1-4|TRBV28
ASIPPGQRDNEKLF
>TRBJ2-7|TRBV11-2
ASSLASRDRGCEQY
>TRBJ1-2|TRBV7-9
ASSLEAGRNYGYT
>TRBJ2-2|TRBV27
ASSNRNGQRSTGELF
>TRBJ2-3|TRBV29-1
SVTNNGTSGTDTQY
>TRBJ2-7|TRBV30
AWNPTGINHEQY
>TRBJ2-7|TRBV27
ASSLVWRTDLDEQY
>TRBJ2-5|TRBV6-5
ASSYRPSPQETQY
>TRBJ1-2|TRBV4-1
ASSQDPPPRGGGYT
>TRBJ2-7|TRBV28
ASSSVYEQY
>TRBJ2-3|TRBV5-6
ASSPRGGPTDTQY
>TRBJ2-7|TRBV7-6
ASSLDRLAPVGEQY
>TRBJ1-3|TRBV4-2
ASSQVNAPVLSGNTIY
>TRBJ1-2|TRBV11-2
ASSRGSANYGYT
>TRBJ1-5|TRBV4-3
ASSQVYGEGNDSNQPQH
>TRBJ2-3|TRBV30
AWDFWQDTQY
>TRBJ2-1|TRBV4-3
ASSQDPAGESEQF
>TRBJ2-5|TRBV12-5
ASGLPGQGQETQY
>TRBJ2-7|TRBV5-6
ASSVRQGYEQY
>TRBJ1-4|TRBV15
ATSRDRDGGDWVHKKLF
>TRBJ1-2|TRBV28
ASSPLDRGRGYYGYT
>TRBJ2-3|TRBV11-2
ASSDNRVDTQY
>TRBJ1-5|TRBV10-1
ASSESGENQPQH
>TRBJ1-3|TRBV7-9
ASSLVVDRGRSGNTIY
>TRBJ1-1|TRBV19
ASSIDRFFANTEAF
>TRBJ2-5|TRBV18
ASSSVPGQGAETQY
>TRBJ1-1|TRBV9
ASSVDKESGTEAF
>TRBJ1-4|TRBV7-6
ASSLEAVSVEKLF
>TRBJ1-5|TRBV12-5
ASGSLTGQPWKPQH
>TRBJ2-7|TRBV5-1
ASSLESGTTYEQY
>TRBJ1-1|TRBV4-3
ASSQDGADEAF
>TRBJ2-6|TRBV27
ASSSPSGHSGANVLT
>TRBJ2-5|TRBV9
ASSVGASGGTQETQY